The source of this T cell receptor (beta chain) is a study of cytomegalovirus exposure and HLA in healthy donors. PCR primers comprised 60 Vbeta and 13 Jbeta primers. Assay used: immunoSEQ multiplex PCR; TCRdb lists only in-frame clones, some missing. The data contain 160,000 or so clones, more than 60% of them seen just once; the ten biggest clones take up less than 2.5%. Broader study findings: Productive rates of about 87% or about 30% were seen for most TCR beta V segments in an earlier analysis.

Those who donated were healthy bone marrow donors. Donors counted as nominally healthy when sampled, yet unrecorded immune exposures were likely. This donor's CMV serostatus went unrecorded. This clone was seen a few times. Its specificity is unknown. The specimen was PBMCs. This clonotype was obtained from a human donor in good health.

The CDR3 DNA reads as TGTGCCAGCAGCCTCGGTTGGAACACTGAAGCTTTCTTT. Translated: CASSLGWNTEAFF. V and J are TRBV6-5 and TRBJ1-1; D uncertain. Trimming stripped 6 bases from V and 1 base from J, with 9 bases between. The germline V gene has CDR1 MNHEY and CDR2 SVGAGI. This CDR3 contains 13 residues.